This TCR beta chain was obtained from a study of cytomegalovirus exposure and HLA in healthy donors. Whole-study findings and limits: The availability of immune exposure information extended only to CMV serostatus. TCR beta chain V- and J-gene trimming was linked, in a later analysis, to a missense variant in DCLRE1C. A later analysis showed that HLA-associated TCR beta chains had undergone more clonal expansion than equally common others.

In the PCR, 60 Vbeta and 13 Jbeta primers were used. Sequencing used immunoSEQ multiplex PCR; TCRdb keeps in-frame clones, though not all of them. This sample has about 200,000 clones, with approximately 78% found just once. Points on this clone: Antigen unknown.

Trimming stripped 2 bases from V and 7 bases from J, with 17 bases between. The CDR3 contains 15 residues. Germline CDR1 MGHDK, CDR2 SYGVNS. Sequencing used PBMCs. The origin of this receptor is a woman aged 45-65 years in good health and CMV-seropositive. The V gene is TRBV25-1, the J gene TRBJ2-5; D is unresolved. CDR3 bases: TGTGCCAGCAGTGAAGGCGAGACAAGAAGCTGGACCCAGTACTTC. As protein: CASSEGETRSWTQYF.